The subject of this entry is one T cell receptor beta chain. Its target is not known. This entry is derived from a study of long-term antiretroviral therapy in people with HIV. Whole-study findings and limits: An increase in diversity followed ART, yet levels stayed below transplant donor controls.

Sequencing relied on immunoSEQ assay v3.0, run at survey level. Some clones are missing from TCRdb's copy, which holds only in-frame ones; the method was immunoSEQ multiplex PCR. The sample contains about 39,000 clones, around 85% of which appear only once. CDR1 and CDR2 (germline): SGHNT, YENEEA. The CDR3 extends over 17 amino acids. The V and J ends lost 0 bases and 3 bases respectively, with 14 bases between them. The origin of this receptor is a woman aged 50 to 60 with HIV. This specimen was unsorted PBMCs, taken 1.2 years after starting antiretroviral therapy. The rearrangement uses TRBV11-3 and TRBJ2-2, with D possibly being TRBD1 (6 bases). The CDR3 DNA reads TGTGCCAGCAGCTTAGATAAGGGGGATGCTCACACCGGGGAGCTGTTTTTT. Translation: CASSLDKGDAHTGELFF.